These T cell receptor beta chains were read from a single sample in a study of T cells in Graves' hyperthyroidism and ophthalmopathy. In TCRdb, the multiplex PCR reads were re-called with MiXCR into one record per CDR3 protein. The sample comprises hundreds of thousands of distinct CDR3 sequences, around 20% of which are singletons, and roughly 17% rests with the top ten. Sequencing was done on a sample of blood. Every receptor here comes from a woman between 50 and 59 years old with Graves' hyperthyroidism that later progressed to Graves' ophthalmopathy. CDR3s include the opening cysteine and the closing phenylalanine or tryptophan. D genes are given only for firm matches. Not all rows give a size; the values are once, few, many and, for expanded clones, a class.

clone_size: many; d_call: TRBD1; j_call: TRBJ1-2; v_call: TRBV6-1; cdr3_nt: TGTGCCAGCAGTGATGGGGACAGGGTAGATGGCTACACCTTC; cdr3_aa: CASSDGDRVDGYTF
clone_size: -; d_call: TRBD1; j_call: TRBJ1-1; v_call: TRBV19; cdr3_nt: TGTGCCAGTAGTTCAAGACAGGGAAGCAACACTGAAGCTTTCTTT; cdr3_aa: CASSSRQGSNTEAFF
clone_size: -; d_call: TRBD2; j_call: TRBJ2-3; v_call: TRBV5-1; cdr3_nt: TGCGCCAGCAGCTCTAAGGCGGGGGGGGGAACAGATACGCAGTATTTT; cdr3_aa: CASSSKAGGGTDTQYF
clone_size: many; d_call: -; j_call: TRBJ1-2; v_call: TRBV20-1; cdr3_nt: TGCAGTGCGCCAGTGGCTGGCGGCTATGGCTACACCTTC; cdr3_aa: CSAPVAGGYGYTF
clone_size: -; d_call: -; j_call: TRBJ1-2; v_call: TRBV12-5; cdr3_nt: TGTGCTAGTGGTTTGGACGACTACACCTTC; cdr3_aa: CASGLDDYTF
clone_size: many; d_call: -; j_call: TRBJ1-1; v_call: TRBV6-6; cdr3_nt: TGTGCCAGCAGTTACTCGAATCGCCTAGGGACTGAAGCTTTCTTT; cdr3_aa: CASSYSNRLGTEAFF
clone_size: -; d_call: -; j_call: TRBJ2-2; v_call: TRBV12-5; cdr3_nt: TGTGCTAGTGGTTTGGTAGCACAGAGTATCACCGGGGAGCTGTTTTTT; cdr3_aa: CASGLVAQSITGELFF
clone_size: many; d_call: -; j_call: TRBJ1-2; v_call: TRBV14; cdr3_nt: TGTGCCAGCAGCCACGCTCTGGAGGATGGCTACACCTTC; cdr3_aa: CASSHALEDGYTF
clone_size: -; d_call: -; j_call: TRBJ2-7; v_call: TRBV12-3/TRBV12-4; cdr3_nt: TGTGCCAGCAGTTCATCGGTCGACTACGAGCAGTACTTT; cdr3_aa: CASSSSVDYEQYF
clone_size: many; d_call: -; j_call: TRBJ2-1; v_call: TRBV5-5; cdr3_nt: TGTGCCAGCAGCTTCGACAGTACCTCCTACAATGAGCAGTTCTTC; cdr3_aa: CASSFDSTSYNEQFF
clone_size: many; d_call: TRBD1; j_call: TRBJ1-2; v_call: TRBV19; cdr3_nt: TGTGCCAGTAGTGGAGGGGGCTCACCCAGACCTAATGGCTACACCTTC; cdr3_aa: CASSGGGSPRPNGYTF
clone_size: -; d_call: -; j_call: TRBJ1-1; v_call: TRBV10-3; cdr3_nt: TGTGCCATCACCGGACACGTGAACACTGAAGCTTTCTTT; cdr3_aa: CAITGHVNTEAFF
clone_size: few; d_call: -; j_call: TRBJ1-1; v_call: TRBV7-9; cdr3_nt: TGTGCCAGCAGCAAACGATTAACAGGGTCGAACACTGAAGCTTTCTTT; cdr3_aa: CASSKRLTGSNTEAFF
clone_size: -; d_call: -; j_call: TRBJ2-2; v_call: TRBV20-1; cdr3_nt: TGCAGTGCTAGTACAGCCTCTCCCGGGGAGCTGTTTTTT; cdr3_aa: CSASTASPGELFF
clone_size: many; d_call: TRBD1; j_call: TRBJ2-7; v_call: TRBV7-6; cdr3_nt: TGTGCCAGCAGCTCCCAAGGACAGGGGCTAGACCACGAGCAGTACTTC; cdr3_aa: CASSSQGQGLDHEQYF
clone_size: many; d_call: TRBD1; j_call: TRBJ1-2; v_call: TRBV6-1; cdr3_nt: TGTGCCAGCACCCCTGGGTCCGGGTGGGACAGGAGCTTCTATGGCTACACCTTC; cdr3_aa: CASTPGSGWDRSFYGYTF
clone_size: few; d_call: -; j_call: TRBJ1-5; v_call: TRBV6-1; cdr3_nt: TGTGCCAGCAGTTATTTGTCCTCGGGGACTCAGCCCCAGCATTTT; cdr3_aa: CASSYLSSGTQPQHF
clone_size: many; d_call: TRBD1; j_call: TRBJ1-2; v_call: TRBV5-1; cdr3_nt: TGTGCCAGCAGCTTGCCGGGACAGGGTGCCTATGGCTACACCTTC; cdr3_aa: CASSLPGQGAYGYTF
clone_size: many; d_call: TRBD1; j_call: TRBJ2-7; v_call: TRBV15; cdr3_nt: TGTGCCACCAGCAGAGAGCGGGGGACAGGGGCGCGGGAGCAGTACTTC; cdr3_aa: CATSRERGTGAREQYF
clone_size: many; d_call: -; j_call: TRBJ1-2; v_call: TRBV3-1; cdr3_nt: TGTGCCAGCAGCCGCTGGAGGCAGGGTGTGAGAGGCTACACCTTC; cdr3_aa: CASSRWRQGVRGYTF